This TCR beta chain was identified during a study of blood T cell repertoires in COVID-19. TCRdb keeps only in-frame clones here, not all; method: immunoSEQ multiplex PCR. Among 190,000 or so clones listed, roughly 90% were seen once. Trimming pared 0 bases from V and 7 bases from J, leaving 9 bases between. Germline CDR1 GTSNPN, CDR2 SVGIG (reference sequence). The CDR3 length is 12 residues. The chain uses TRBV30 and TRBJ1-1, with TRBD1 as a possible D gene (6 bases). The sample was peripheral blood. This TCR derives from a man aged 45-65 years with acute or convalescent COVID-19. As DNA, the CDR3 is TGTGCCTGGAGTGTGACAGGAGGTGAAGCTTTCTTT. Its protein product is CAWSVTGGEAFF.